A single sample gave rise to the 24 T cell receptor beta chains below, sequenced in a study of T cell repertoires in cytomegalovirus infection. TCRdb re-called the reads through MiXCR, storing one row per CDR3 protein. The table lists about 740,000 distinct CDR3 sequences, 35% of them singletons, with under 3.5% in the top ten. The sample taken for sequencing was PBMCs. These receptors came from a human donor in good health (CMV status not recorded). Some clones in this sample may be carry-over from other donors' samples.

This sequence joins TRBV20-1 and TRBJ2-1; TRBD1 matches at 9 bases. This CDR3 region has 16 residues. The V segment lost 0 bases and the J segment 3 bases; nucleotides outside the gene matches: 6. Germline assignment: CDR1 DFQATT and CDR2 SNEGSKA (reference sequence). CDR3 amino acids: CSARDIGQGRYNEQFF. The CDR3 DNA reads as TGCAGTGCTAGAGATATAGGACAGGGGCGCTACAATGAGCAGTTCTTC.

CDR3 nucleotide sequence: TGTGCCAGCACATGGACAGGGGGCTCCTACAATGAGCAGTTCTTC. Its translation: CASTWTGGSYNEQFF. The genes are TRBV12-3 or TRBV12-4 and TRBJ2-1; 10 bases map to TRBD1. The CDR3 spans 15 residues. V shed 7 bases, J shed 0 bases, and the junction held 3 bases outside the gene matches.

Remarks on this clonotype: A read error may produce the germline difference seen at one junction end. The V call is TRBV4-1, the J call TRBJ2-1; D uncertain. Germline CDR1 is MGHRA and CDR2 is YSYEKL. This CDR3 is built from 13 residues. CDR3 residues: CASSQQVHNEKFF. The DNA of the CDR3 is TGCGCCAGCAGCCAACAGGTACACAATGAGAAGTTCTTC.

This clonotype was observed many times. This chain connects TRBV7-2 to TRBJ2-7; TRBD2 matches at 11 bases. CDR1 and CDR2 from the germline V gene are SGHTA and FQGNSA. The CDR3 sequence is 15 residues long. V dropped 6 bases and J dropped 4; count of bases not matched to a gene: 8. In DNA, the CDR3 is TGTGCCAGCAGTCGTAGCGGGAGGGCCGGATACGAGCAGTACTTC. Translating gives CASSRSGRAGYEQYF.

The chain employs TRBV20-1 and TRBJ1-6; D is unclear. Germline CDR1 is DFQATT and CDR2 is SNEGSKA (reference sequence). V was shortened by 2 bases and J by 14 bases, with 10 bases between the two germline ends. The CDR3 loop spans 11 amino acids. The CDR3: CSARSFGTLHF. Written as DNA, the CDR3 is TGCAGTGCTAGATCCTTCGGCACCCTCCACTTT.

This clonotype was detected ten times or more. The rearrangement links TRBV28 to TRBJ1-4; D gene unclear. The germline CDR1 and CDR2 sequences are MDHEN and SYDVKM. Trimming took 3 bases from V and 8 from J, leaving 19 bases between them. The CDR3 runs to 16 residues. The CDR3 is CASSFRFRPILEKLFF. CDR3 coding DNA: TGTGCCAGCAGTTTCAGATTCAGGCCAATATTAGAAAAACTGTTTTTT. Filled out from reference TRBV28 and TRBJ1-4, the complete variable domain reads DVKVTQSSRYLVKRTGEKVFLECVQDMDHENMFWYRQDPGLGLRLIYFSYDVKMKEKGDIPEGYSVSREKKERFSLILESASTNQTSMYLCASSFRFRPILEKLFFGSGTQLSVL.

CDR3 region: CASDGSGQPQHF. Here the CDR3 DNA reads TGTGCCAGCGACGGCTCCGGTCAGCCCCAGCATTTT. The rearrangement links TRBV28 to TRBJ1-5, with D unclear. This CDR3 contains 12 residues. CDR1 is MDHEN, CDR2 SYDVKM, per germline. V was clipped by 8 bases and J by 6 bases, with 11 bases between them. The full variable domain, its missing parts supplied by reference TRBV28 and TRBJ1-5, is DVKVTQSSRYLVKRTGEKVFLECVQDMDHENMFWYRQDPGLGLRLIYFSYDVKMKEKGDIPEGYSVSREKKERFSLILESASTNQTSMYLCASDGSGQPQHFGDGTRLSIL.

This chain joins TRBV6-5 and TRBJ1-1; D might be TRBD1 (6 bases). The V end lost 5 bases, the J end lost 4 bases, and 8 bases lay between the germline ends. The CDR3 runs 12 residues. CDR1 is MNHEY and CDR2 is SVGAGI in the germline V gene. This CDR3 reads CASSEGVTEAFF. In DNA form, the CDR3 reads TGTGCCAGCAGTGAGGGGGTCACTGAAGCTTTCTTT.

A single count supports this clonotype. V gene TRBV20-1 combines with J gene TRBJ1-6; D unclear. Looked up from germline, CDR1 is DFQATT and CDR2 is SNEGSKA (reference sequence). Trimming cost V 5 bases and J 7 bases, with 12 bases left between them. The CDR3 totals 13 residues. CDR3 DNA: TGCAGTGCTGCGATACACGGAAATTCACCCCTCCACTTT. Protein product: CSAAIHGNSPLHF.

As concerns this clonotype: The conserved final phenylalanine or tryptophan is absent from the CDR3, which likely points to a read error. This rearrangement joins TRBV15 to TRBJ2-5; D gene uncertain. Trimming removed 3 bases from V and 5 bases from J, with 4 bases in between. The CDR3 length is 11 residues. The germline gives CDR1 LNHNV, CDR2 YYDKDF (reference sequence). The CDR3 DNA is TGTGCCACCAGCAGTTACGAGACCCAGTACTTA. Translated: CATSSYETQYL.

The chain combines TRBV5-1 with TRBJ1-5; D gene unclear. This CDR3 comprises 15 residues. The ends were cut back, 0 bases at V and 2 bases at J, with 9 bases in the middle. The V gene's germline CDR1 is SGHRS and CDR2 YFSETQ. The CDR3 here is CASSLDTTRNQPQHF. The CDR3 DNA sequence: TGCGCCAGCAGCTTGGACACTACTCGCAATCAGCCCCAGCATTTT.

This clonotype turned up a few times. J is TRBJ2-3 and V is TRBV20-1; D perhaps matches TRBD1 (5 bases). The length of the CDR3 is 15 residues. The V gene lost 0 bases and the J gene lost 1 base, with 11 bases spanning the gap. Germline V gene data show CDR1 as DFQATT and CDR2 as SNEGSKA (reference sequence). The CDR3 nucleotides are TGCAGTGCTAGAGATCAGGGTCGTGGCACAGATACGCAGTATTTT. It codes for CSARDQGRGTDTQYF.

V is TRBV28 and J is TRBJ1-4; D gene uncertain. Germline CDR1 and CDR2: MDHEN and SYDVKM. Trimming shortened V by 9 bases and J by 0 bases, and 8 bases separated the two germline ends. This CDR3 is built from 13 residues. Written as DNA, the CDR3 is TGTGCCAGTGAAAGGGCAACTAATGAAAAACTGTTTTTT. Amino acids: CASERATNEKLFF.

This clonotype was seen a few times. The chain recombines TRBV19 with TRBJ2-2, with D tentatively TRBD1 (6 bases). The CDR3 is made up of 14 amino acids. V lost 2 bases and J lost 6, with 10 bases in between. Germline V gene sequence: CDR1 LNHDA, CDR2 SQIVND (reference sequence). The CDR3, as DNA: TGTGCCAGTAGTATAAACAGGGTTGCCGGGGAGCTGTTTTTT. Translation: CASSINRVAGELFF.

The V and J genes are TRBV7-2 and TRBJ1-5; D not certain. Between the trimmed V and J ends, which lost 1 base and 0 bases, there was a span of 4 bases. Germline V gene sequence: CDR1 SGHTA, CDR2 FQGNSA. The CDR3 spans 14 residues. The CDR3 region is CASSLVYSNQPQHF. CDR3 nucleotide sequence: TGTGCCAGCAGCTTAGTGTATAGCAATCAGCCCCAGCATTTT.

The J gene is TRBJ2-3, the V gene TRBV7-9, with D possibly being TRBD2 (6 bases). CDR3 length: 16 residues. V shed 8 bases and J shed 1 base, with 19 bases lying between them. CDR1 and CDR2 (germline): SEHNR, FQNEAQ (reference sequence). The CDR3 DNA reads TGTGCCAGCCACTCCCAGCGGGCTGGGGGCACAGATACGCAGTATTTT. Its translation is CASHSQRAGGTDTQYF.

To note about this clonotype: One junction end does not reproduce the germline sequence, and a read error may be involved. The V and J genes are TRBV7-2 and TRBJ2-1, with D possibly matching TRBD2 (6 bases). Germline V gene sequence: CDR1 SGHTA, CDR2 FQGNSA. The CDR3 contains 15 residues. CDR3 region: CASSLVPGTSNEQCF. CDR3 sequence (DNA): TGTGCCAGCAGCTTAGTTCCCGGGACTTCCAATGAGCAGTGTTTC.

The chain recombines TRBV19 with TRBJ2-7; TRBD1 agrees at 9 bases. Germline V lookup: CDR1 LNHDA, CDR2 SQIVND (reference sequence). This CDR3 region has 14 residues. The V gene end was trimmed by 6 bases and the J gene end by 2 bases; junction bases not matched to a gene: 5. The CDR3 DNA reads TGTGCCAGTAGCGACAGGGGGTCGACCTACGAGCAGTACTTC. Protein product: CASSDRGSTYEQYF.

The rearrangement uses TRBV6-1 and TRBJ2-4; TRBD2 matches at 7 bases. The germline gives CDR1 MNHNS, CDR2 SASEGT. V dropped 0 bases and J dropped 1; count of bases not matched to a gene: 6. The CDR3 covers 17 residues. This chain's CDR3 is CASSEARGGSAKNIQYF. CDR3 DNA sequence: TGTGCCAGCAGTGAAGCGCGTGGCGGGAGTGCCAAAAACATTCAGTACTTC.

The J gene is TRBJ1-1, the V gene TRBV15; 10 bases fit TRBD1. In germline, CDR1 is LNHNV, CDR2 YYDKDF (reference sequence). There are 14 residues in the CDR3. The V gene end was trimmed by 7 bases and the J gene end by 7 bases; junction bases not matched to a gene: 9. The CDR3 DNA is TGTGCCACCAATAACCGGGACAGGGGACTTGAAGCTTTCTTT. Protein sequence: CATNNRDRGLEAFF. The full variable domain, rest sourced from reference TRBV15 and TRBJ1-1, is DAMVIQNPRYQVTQFGKPVTLSCSQTLNHNVMYWYQQKSSQAPKLLFHYYDKDFNNEADTPDNFQSRRPNTSFCFLDIRSPGLGDTAMYLCATNNRDRGLEAFFGQGTRLTVV.

This clonotype was seen ten or more times. The chain is built from TRBV7-2 and TRBJ2-1; 14 nucleotides match TRBD2. CDR1 is SGHTA and CDR2 is FQGNSA in the germline V gene. J was trimmed by 7 bases and V by 5 bases; bases with no gene match: 7. The CDR3 is 16 residues long. The CDR3 DNA sequence: TGTGCCAGCAGCCGTATTCGACTAGCGGGGGGGAATGAGCAGTTCTTC. It translates to CASSRIRLAGGNEQFF. Variable domain in full (rest from reference TRBV7-2 and TRBJ2-1): GAGVSQSPSNKVTEKGKDVELRCDPISGHTALYWYRQSLGQGLEFLIYFQGNSAPDKSGLPSDRFSAERTGGSVSTLTIQRTQQEDSAVYLCASSRIRLAGGNEQFFGPGTRLTVL.

This clonotype came up a few times. The J gene is TRBJ1-4, the V gene TRBV20-1; unclear D gene. In germline, CDR1 is DFQATT, CDR2 SNEGSKA (reference sequence). Trimming took off 3 bases at V and 3 bases at J, with 11 bases between the two ends. The CDR3 length is 14 residues. CDR3 region: CSASVGSANEKLFF. The CDR3 bases are TGCAGTGCTAGCGTAGGGTCGGCTAATGAAAAACTGTTTTTT.

This chain connects TRBV20-1 to TRBJ2-2; the match to TRBD1 covers 10 bases. In germline, CDR1 is DFQATT, CDR2 SNEGSKA (reference sequence). The CDR3 length is 15 residues. Losses at the gene ends were 6 bases for V and 3 bases for J; bases not matched to a gene: 7. The CDR3 nucleotides are TGCAGTGCACCTGACAGGGGGCATCACACCGGGGAGCTGTTTTTT. This gives the protein CSAPDRGHHTGELFF.

The chain couples TRBV27 to TRBJ2-3; D not resolved. V lost 11 bases and J 1 base, leaving 22 bases between the germline ends. The CDR3 consists of 16 residues. Per germline, CDR1 MNHEY and CDR2 SMNVEV (reference sequence). CDR3 region: CARILHRARGTDTQYF. CDR3 in DNA: TGTGCCCGCATTTTACATCGGGCTCGGGGCACAGATACGCAGTATTTT.